The clone carrying this TCR beta chain was seen once. Per the study methods: Counts of nucleated cells, estimated from reference gene primer amplification, were obtained. This table comes from immunoSEQ multiplex PCR, and its TCRdb copy is limited to in-frame clones, with some not included. Clone size and V and J calls were adopted from that table, with D and trimming inferred from the DNA. Of about 160,000 clones in the sample, about four fifths were seen once. The participants were between roughly 18 and 90 years old and came from 20 to 30 US areas. Donors were grouped by their self-reported clinical history. Germline trimming cut 5 bases from V and 0 bases from J; bases unmatched to any gene: 11. Germline V CDR1 and CDR2: MNHNY, SVGAGI (reference sequence). There are 17 residues in the CDR3. This record belongs to a study of blood T cell repertoires in COVID-19. Study-level background: Sources were T cells, B-cell-depleted T cells, or PBMCs; the material itself was cDNA or gDNA.

The clonotype comes from a man aged 60 to 69 who had recovered from COVID-19. Sequencing was carried out using PBMCs or T cells enriched from blood (not recorded which). J is TRBJ1-1 and V is TRBV6-6; TRBD1 matches 8 bases. The CDR3 nucleotides are TGTGCCAGCAGTCCACACCCAGGACAGGGAATGAACACTGAAGCTTTCTTT. Translation gives CASSPHPGQGMNTEAFF.